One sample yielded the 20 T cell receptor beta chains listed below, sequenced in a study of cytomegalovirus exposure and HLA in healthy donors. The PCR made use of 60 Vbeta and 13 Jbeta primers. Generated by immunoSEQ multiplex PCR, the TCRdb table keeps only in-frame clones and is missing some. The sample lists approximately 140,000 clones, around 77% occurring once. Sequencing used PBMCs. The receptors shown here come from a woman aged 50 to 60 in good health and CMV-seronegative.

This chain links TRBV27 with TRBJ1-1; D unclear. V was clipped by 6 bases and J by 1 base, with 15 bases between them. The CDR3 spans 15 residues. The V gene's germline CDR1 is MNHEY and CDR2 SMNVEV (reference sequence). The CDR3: CASSRRWEGNTEAFF. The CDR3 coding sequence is TGTGCCAGCAGCCGAAGATGGGAGGGGAACACTGAAGCTTTCTTT.

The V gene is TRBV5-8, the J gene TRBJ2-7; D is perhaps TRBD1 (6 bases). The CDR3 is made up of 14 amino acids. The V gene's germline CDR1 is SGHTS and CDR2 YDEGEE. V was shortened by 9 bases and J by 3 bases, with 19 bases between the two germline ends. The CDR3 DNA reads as TGTGCCACGGGGACCAGGGGACATGGCTACGAGCAGTACTTC. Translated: CATGTRGHGYEQYF. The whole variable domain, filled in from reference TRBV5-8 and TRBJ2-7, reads EAGVTQSPTHLIKTRGQQATLRCSPISGHTSVYWYQQALGLGLQFLLWYDEGEERNRGNFPPRFSGRQFPNYSSELNVNALELEDSALYLCATGTRGHGYEQYFGPGTRLTVT.

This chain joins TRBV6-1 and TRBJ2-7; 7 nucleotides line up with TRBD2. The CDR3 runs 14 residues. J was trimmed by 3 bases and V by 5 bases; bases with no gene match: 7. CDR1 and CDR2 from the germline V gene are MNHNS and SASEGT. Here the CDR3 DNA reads TGTGCCAGCAGTTCTCGACTAGCTAGCTACGAGCAGTACTTC. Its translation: CASSSRLASYEQYF.

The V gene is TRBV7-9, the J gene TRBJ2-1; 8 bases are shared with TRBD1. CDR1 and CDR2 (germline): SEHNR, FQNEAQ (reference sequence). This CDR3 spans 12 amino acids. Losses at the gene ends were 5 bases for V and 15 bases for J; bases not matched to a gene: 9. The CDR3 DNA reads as TGTGCCAGCAGCCCTGGACAGGGTCACGGGTTCTTC. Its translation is CASSPGQGHGFF.

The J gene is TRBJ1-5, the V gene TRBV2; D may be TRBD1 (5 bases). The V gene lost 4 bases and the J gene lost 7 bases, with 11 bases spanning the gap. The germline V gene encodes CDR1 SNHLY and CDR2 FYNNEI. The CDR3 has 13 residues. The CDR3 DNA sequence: TGTGCCAGCAGTGTCGGGGGGAAACAGCCCCAGCATTTT. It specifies CASSVGGKQPQHF.

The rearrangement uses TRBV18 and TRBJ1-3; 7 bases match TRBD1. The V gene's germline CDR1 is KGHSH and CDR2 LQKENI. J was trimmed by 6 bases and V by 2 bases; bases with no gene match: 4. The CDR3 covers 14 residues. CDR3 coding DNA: TGTGCCAGCTCACCATCAGGGGGAGAAAACACCATATATTTT. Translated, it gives CASSPSGGENTIYF.

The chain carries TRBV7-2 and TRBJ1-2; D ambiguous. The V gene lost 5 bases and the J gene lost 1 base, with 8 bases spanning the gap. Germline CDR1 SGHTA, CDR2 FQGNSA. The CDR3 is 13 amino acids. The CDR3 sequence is CASSRNFNYGYTF. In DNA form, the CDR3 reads TGTGCCAGCAGCCGTAACTTTAACTATGGCTACACCTTC.

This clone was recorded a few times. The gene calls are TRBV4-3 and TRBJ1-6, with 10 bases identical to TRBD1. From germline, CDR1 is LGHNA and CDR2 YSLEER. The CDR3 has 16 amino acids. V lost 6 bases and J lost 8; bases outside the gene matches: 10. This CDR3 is CASRIQGQGVDSPLHF. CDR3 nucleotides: TGCGCCAGCAGGATCCAAGGACAGGGGGTAGATTCACCCCTCCACTTT.

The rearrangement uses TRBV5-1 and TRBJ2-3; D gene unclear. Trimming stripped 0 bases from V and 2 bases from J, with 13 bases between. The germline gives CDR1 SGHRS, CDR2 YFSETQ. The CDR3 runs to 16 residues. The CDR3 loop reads CASSLDRPGNTDTQYF. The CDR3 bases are TGCGCCAGCAGCTTGGATCGGCCGGGTAACACAGATACGCAGTATTTT.

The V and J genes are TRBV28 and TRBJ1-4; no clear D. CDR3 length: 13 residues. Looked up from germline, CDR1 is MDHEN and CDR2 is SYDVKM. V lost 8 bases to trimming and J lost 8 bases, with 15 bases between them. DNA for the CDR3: TGTGCCAGCTTGAGCCCGGGTTGGGAAAAACTGTTTTTT. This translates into CASLSPGWEKLFF.

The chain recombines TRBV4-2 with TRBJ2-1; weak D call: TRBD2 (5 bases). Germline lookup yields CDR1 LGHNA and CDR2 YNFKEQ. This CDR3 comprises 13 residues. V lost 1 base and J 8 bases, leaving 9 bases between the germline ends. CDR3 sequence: CASSQAGWDEQFF. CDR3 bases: TGTGCCAGCAGCCAAGCGGGATGGGATGAGCAGTTCTTC.

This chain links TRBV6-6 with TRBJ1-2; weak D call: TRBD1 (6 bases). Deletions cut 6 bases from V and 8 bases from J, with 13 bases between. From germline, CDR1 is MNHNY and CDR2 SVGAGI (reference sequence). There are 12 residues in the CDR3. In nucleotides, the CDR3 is TGTGCCAGCAGAAACCCAGGGGAAGGCTACACCTTC. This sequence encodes CASRNPGEGYTF.

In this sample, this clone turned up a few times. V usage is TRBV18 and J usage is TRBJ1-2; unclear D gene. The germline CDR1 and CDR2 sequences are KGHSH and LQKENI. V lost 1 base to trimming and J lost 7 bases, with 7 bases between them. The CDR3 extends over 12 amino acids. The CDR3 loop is CASSPLEGGYTF. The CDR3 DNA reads TGTGCCAGCTCACCACTTGAGGGTGGCTACACCTTC.

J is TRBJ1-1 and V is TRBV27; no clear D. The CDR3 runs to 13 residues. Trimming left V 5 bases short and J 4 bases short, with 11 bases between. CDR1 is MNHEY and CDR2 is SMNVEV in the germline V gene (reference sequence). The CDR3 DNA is TGTGCCAGCAGTCCCCAGCGCGGCACTGAAGCTTTCTTT. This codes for CASSPQRGTEAFF.

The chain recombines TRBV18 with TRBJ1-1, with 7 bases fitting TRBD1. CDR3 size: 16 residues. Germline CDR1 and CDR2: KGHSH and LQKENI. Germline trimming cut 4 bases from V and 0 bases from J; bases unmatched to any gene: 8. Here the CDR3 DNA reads TGTGCCAGCTCACAACTCCCCGGGACAGTGAACACTGAAGCTTTCTTT. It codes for CASSQLPGTVNTEAFF.

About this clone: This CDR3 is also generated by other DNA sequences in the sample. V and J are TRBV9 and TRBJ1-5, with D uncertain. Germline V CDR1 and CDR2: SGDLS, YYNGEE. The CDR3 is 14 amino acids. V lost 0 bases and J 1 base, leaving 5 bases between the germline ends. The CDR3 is CASSVGASNQPQHF. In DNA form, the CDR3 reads TGTGCCAGCAGCGTAGGGGCAAGCAATCAGCCCCAGCATTTT. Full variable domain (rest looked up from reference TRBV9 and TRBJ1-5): DSGVTQTPKHLITATGQRVTLRCSPRSGDLSVYWYQQSLDQGLQFLIQYYNGEERAKGNILERFSAQQFPDLHSELNLSSLELGDSALYFCASSVGASNQPQHFGDGTRLSIL.

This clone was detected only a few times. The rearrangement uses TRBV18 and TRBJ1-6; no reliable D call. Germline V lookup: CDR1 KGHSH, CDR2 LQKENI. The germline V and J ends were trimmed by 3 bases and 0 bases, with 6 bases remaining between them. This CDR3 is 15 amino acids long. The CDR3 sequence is CASSPVSSYNSPLHF. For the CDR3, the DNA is TGTGCCAGCTCACCGGTGAGCTCCTATAATTCACCCCTCCACTTT.

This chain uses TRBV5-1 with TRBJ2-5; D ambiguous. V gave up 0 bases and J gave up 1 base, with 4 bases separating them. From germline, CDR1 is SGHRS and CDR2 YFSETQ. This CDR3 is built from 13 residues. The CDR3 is CASSLGVQETQYF. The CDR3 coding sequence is TGCGCCAGCAGCTTGGGAGTCCAAGAGACCCAGTACTTC. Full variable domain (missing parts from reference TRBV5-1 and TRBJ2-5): KAGVTQTPRYLIKTRGQQVTLSCSPISGHRSVSWYQQTPGQGLQFLFEYFSETQRNKGNFPGRFSGRQFSNSRSEMNVSTLELGDSALYLCASSLGVQETQYFGPGTRLLVL.

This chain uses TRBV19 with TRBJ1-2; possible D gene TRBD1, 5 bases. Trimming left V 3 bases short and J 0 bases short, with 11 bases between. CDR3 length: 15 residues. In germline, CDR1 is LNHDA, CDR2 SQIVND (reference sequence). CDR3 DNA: TGTGCCAGTAGTATGAGGACAAGGGCTAACTATGGCTACACCTTC. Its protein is CASSMRTRANYGYTF.

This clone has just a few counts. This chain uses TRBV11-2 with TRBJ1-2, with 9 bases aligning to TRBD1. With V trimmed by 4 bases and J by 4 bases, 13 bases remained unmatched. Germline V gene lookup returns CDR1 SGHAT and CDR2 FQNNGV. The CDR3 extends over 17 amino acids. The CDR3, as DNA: TGTGCCAGCAGCTCCCCGTCCCGGGACAGGGCCGGCTATGGCTACACCTTC. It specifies CASSSPSRDRAGYGYTF.